Listed below are T cell receptor beta chains from one sample, sequenced in a study of cytomegalovirus exposure and HLA in healthy donors. Sequencing was performed with immunoSEQ multiplex PCR; in TCRdb, only in-frame clones are kept and a portion is missing. Of about 230,000 clones in the sample, roughly 73% are singletons; the top ten hold about 0.47%. The sample was PBMCs. Every receptor here comes from a boy aged 10-17 years in good health and CMV-seronegative. The CDR3 runs from the conserved cysteine through the conserved F or W. Each record gives: clone size, V gene, J gene, D gene, CDR3 DNA, CDR3 protein. D genes are given only for firm matches. Some rows have no size entry. The others give once, few or many, or a class for an expanded clone.

clone_size: NA; v_call: TRBV5-6; j_call: TRBJ2-5; d_call: NA; cdr3_nt: TGTGCCAGCAGCCTCCCGCGCCCCTTAGAGACCCAGTACTTC; cdr3_aa: CASSLPRPLETQYF
clone_size: NA; v_call: TRBV27; j_call: TRBJ1-1; d_call: TRBD1; cdr3_nt: TGTGCCACCAACCAACTTCCCTCCGACAGGGCAACTGAAGCTTTCTTT; cdr3_aa: CATNQLPSDRATEAFF
clone_size: few; v_call: TRBV7-3; j_call: TRBJ1-2; d_call: NA; cdr3_nt: TGTGCCAGCAGCTTAAGGGGGCCAGGGGTGGACTATGGCTACACCTTC; cdr3_aa: CASSLRGPGVDYGYTF
clone_size: NA; v_call: TRBV7-8; j_call: TRBJ2-7; d_call: NA; cdr3_nt: TGTGCCAGCAGCTTTGACAACTCCTACGAGCAGTACTTC; cdr3_aa: CASSFDNSYEQYF
clone_size: NA; v_call: TRBV7-9; j_call: TRBJ1-1; d_call: NA; cdr3_nt: TGTGCCAGCAGCTTCCGGGGGGTCGAGACTGAAGCCTTCTTT; cdr3_aa: CASSFRGVETEAFF
clone_size: NA; v_call: TRBV13; j_call: TRBJ2-7; d_call: TRBD1; cdr3_nt: TGTGCCAGCAGCCCCTCACAGGGGGCAAAGGGATACGAGCAGTACTTC; cdr3_aa: CASSPSQGAKGYEQYF
clone_size: NA; v_call: TRBV19; j_call: TRBJ2-1; d_call: TRBD2; cdr3_nt: TGTGCCAGTAGTGGCGGGACTAGGGTTTACAATGAGCAGTTCTTC; cdr3_aa: CASSGGTRVYNEQFF
clone_size: NA; v_call: TRBV18; j_call: TRBJ1-1; d_call: TRBD1; cdr3_nt: TGTGCCAGCTCACTAACCGGGACAGCCACTGAAGCTTTCTTT; cdr3_aa: CASSLTGTATEAFF
clone_size: once; v_call: TRBV5-6; j_call: TRBJ2-7; d_call: NA; cdr3_nt: TGTGCCAGCAGCTTGGGCAGTTACTCCTACGAGCAGTACTTC; cdr3_aa: CASSLGSYSYEQYF
clone_size: NA; v_call: TRBV30; j_call: TRBJ1-2; d_call: NA; cdr3_nt: TGTGCCTGGAGTGTGGGAGGGTTCCATGGCTACACCTTC; cdr3_aa: CAWSVGGFHGYTF
clone_size: NA; v_call: TRBV30; j_call: TRBJ2-7; d_call: TRBD1; cdr3_nt: TGTGCCTGGAGTGCCTTAGGACAGGGAAGATTGGGCTCCTACGAGCAGTACTTC; cdr3_aa: CAWSALGQGRLGSYEQYF
clone_size: NA; v_call: TRBV11-3; j_call: TRBJ2-5; d_call: TRBD1; cdr3_nt: TGTGCCAGCAGCGAACAGGGGGCGAGAGAGACCCAGTACTTC; cdr3_aa: CASSEQGARETQYF
clone_size: NA; v_call: TRBV6-6; j_call: TRBJ2-5; d_call: NA; cdr3_nt: TGTGCCAGCAGTTTCCGCGGTAGCCGGGAGACCCAGTACTTC; cdr3_aa: CASSFRGSRETQYF
clone_size: NA; v_call: TRBV7-9; j_call: TRBJ1-4; d_call: NA; cdr3_nt: TGTGCCAGCAGCGCGATCAATCGGGGGGAAAAACTGTTTTTT; cdr3_aa: CASSAINRGEKLFF
clone_size: NA; v_call: TRBV19; j_call: TRBJ2-3; d_call: NA; cdr3_nt: TGTGCCAGTAGCAGGACTTTCTCAGGCACAGATACGCAGTATTTT; cdr3_aa: CASSRTFSGTDTQYF
clone_size: NA; v_call: TRBV5-1; j_call: TRBJ1-3; d_call: NA; cdr3_nt: TGCGCCAGAACTTCGGGACTCCGGCCTGGAAACACCATATATTTT; cdr3_aa: CARTSGLRPGNTIYF
clone_size: NA; v_call: TRBV7-9; j_call: TRBJ1-6; d_call: NA; cdr3_nt: TGTGCCAGCAGCTTATTTTGGAGCTCCTATAATTCACCCCTCCACTTT; cdr3_aa: CASSLFWSSYNSPLHF
clone_size: NA; v_call: TRBV19; j_call: TRBJ2-7; d_call: NA; cdr3_nt: TGTGCCAGTAGTATAAAGCGAGGAGTATACGAGCAGTACTTC; cdr3_aa: CASSIKRGVYEQYF
clone_size: NA; v_call: TRBV25-1; j_call: TRBJ2-3; d_call: NA; cdr3_nt: TGTGCCAGCGGAGTCCCAGGGACAGATACGCAGTATTTT; cdr3_aa: CASGVPGTDTQYF
clone_size: NA; v_call: TRBV15; j_call: TRBJ1-1; d_call: NA; cdr3_nt: TGTGCCACCAGCAGAGATCGTGGAGGGAACACTGAAGCTTTCTTT; cdr3_aa: CATSRDRGGNTEAFF
clone_size: NA; v_call: TRBV6-5; j_call: TRBJ1-1; d_call: NA; cdr3_nt: TGTGCCAGCAGTTACTCTCTGGGCTTCCCAGCTTTCTTT; cdr3_aa: CASSYSLGFPAFF
clone_size: NA; v_call: TRBV5-5; j_call: TRBJ1-5; d_call: NA; cdr3_nt: TGTGCCAGCAGCTTTGAACAGGGCAATCAGCCCCAGCATTTT; cdr3_aa: CASSFEQGNQPQHF
clone_size: NA; v_call: TRBV29-1; j_call: TRBJ2-1; d_call: TRBD2; cdr3_nt: TGCAGCGTTGAAGAACGTCGGGGGGCCGGGACTAGCGGGAGGCCGTTACGCAATGAGCAGTTCTTC; cdr3_aa: CSVEERRGAGTSGRPLRNEQFF
clone_size: NA; v_call: TRBV6-1; j_call: TRBJ2-7; d_call: TRBD1; cdr3_nt: TGTGCCAGCAGCAGGGACAGGGGGCATTACGAGCAGTACTTC; cdr3_aa: CASSRDRGHYEQYF
clone_size: NA; v_call: TRBV5-1; j_call: TRBJ2-7; d_call: TRBD1; cdr3_nt: TGCGCCAGCAGGGGACAGGGGTTTAGCGAGCAGTACTTC; cdr3_aa: CASRGQGFSEQYF
clone_size: NA; v_call: TRBV19; j_call: TRBJ1-6; d_call: TRBD1; cdr3_nt: TGTGCCAGTAGTATACGCGACAGGGGGAATTCACCCCTCCACTTT; cdr3_aa: CASSIRDRGNSPLHF
clone_size: NA; v_call: TRBV19; j_call: TRBJ1-4; d_call: NA; cdr3_nt: TGTGCCAGTAGTAGAAGGGGGACTAATGAAAAACTGTTTTTT; cdr3_aa: CASSRRGTNEKLFF
clone_size: NA; v_call: TRBV10-2; j_call: TRBJ2-1; d_call: NA; cdr3_nt: TGCGCCAGCTCAAGAACACCTTACAATGAGCAGTTCTTC; cdr3_aa: CASSRTPYNEQFF
clone_size: NA; v_call: TRBV5-6; j_call: TRBJ2-1; d_call: TRBD2; cdr3_nt: TGTGCCAGCAGCGTTAGCGGGAGGGCCTACAATGAGCAGTTCTTC; cdr3_aa: CASSVSGRAYNEQFF
clone_size: NA; v_call: TRBV9; j_call: TRBJ2-1; d_call: NA; cdr3_nt: TGTGCCAGCAGCCCGATATCGGCAGGAGGTGAGCAGTTCTTC; cdr3_aa: CASSPISAGGEQFF
clone_size: NA; v_call: TRBV11-2; j_call: TRBJ2-1; d_call: TRBD2; cdr3_nt: TGTGCCAGCAGCTCCTTTGGGGGGGCCTACAATGAGCAGTTCTTC; cdr3_aa: CASSSFGGAYNEQFF
clone_size: NA; v_call: TRBV7-9; j_call: TRBJ2-7; d_call: NA; cdr3_nt: TGTGCCAGCAGCTATAGTCGAAACTACGAGCAGTACTTC; cdr3_aa: CASSYSRNYEQYF
clone_size: NA; v_call: TRBV2; j_call: TRBJ1-2; d_call: NA; cdr3_nt: TGTGCCAGCAATGAAAACAGGGAATTGCTGGATGGCTACACCTTC; cdr3_aa: CASNENRELLDGYTF
clone_size: NA; v_call: TRBV29-1; j_call: TRBJ2-7; d_call: NA; cdr3_nt: TGCAGCGTTTGTCTATCCAAAAATCAGGGGAGATACAACGAGCAGTACTTC; cdr3_aa: CSVCLSKNQGRYNEQYF
clone_size: NA; v_call: TRBV5-4; j_call: TRBJ2-1; d_call: TRBD1; cdr3_nt: TGTGCCAGCAGCTTAGCACAGGGGGCGACCGAGCAGTTCTTC; cdr3_aa: CASSLAQGATEQFF
clone_size: NA; v_call: TRBV2; j_call: TRBJ1-2; d_call: TRBD1; cdr3_nt: TGTGCCATCCTCGGGAAGACAGGGACTAACTATGGCTACACCTTC; cdr3_aa: CAILGKTGTNYGYTF
clone_size: NA; v_call: TRBV27; j_call: TRBJ2-2; d_call: TRBD2; cdr3_nt: TGTGCCAGCAGTGGGAGCGGGGCGAGGATCTCCGGGGAGCTGTTTTTT; cdr3_aa: CASSGSGARISGELFF
clone_size: NA; v_call: TRBV7-6; j_call: TRBJ1-5; d_call: NA; cdr3_nt: TGTGCCAGCAGCCCCAGGGGACCTAATAGCAATCAGCCCCAGCATTTT; cdr3_aa: CASSPRGPNSNQPQHF
clone_size: NA; v_call: TRBV27; j_call: TRBJ1-2; d_call: NA; cdr3_nt: TGTGCCAGCACCAGACGGTCGGGATACTATGGCTACACCTTC; cdr3_aa: CASTRRSGYYGYTF
clone_size: NA; v_call: TRBV20-1; j_call: TRBJ1-1; d_call: NA; cdr3_nt: TGCAGTGCTAGCTTCTCTGAAGCTTTCTTT; cdr3_aa: CSASFSEAFF
clone_size: NA; v_call: TRBV9; j_call: TRBJ1-4; d_call: NA; cdr3_nt: TGTGCCAGCAGTCCAGCCCCGAGGGATGAAAAACTGTTTTTT; cdr3_aa: CASSPAPRDEKLFF
clone_size: NA; v_call: TRBV29-1; j_call: TRBJ2-3; d_call: TRBD2; cdr3_nt: TGCAGCGTTGAAACTAGCGGGGGGATCACAGATACGCAGTATTTT; cdr3_aa: CSVETSGGITDTQYF
clone_size: NA; v_call: TRBV5-6; j_call: TRBJ1-2; d_call: NA; cdr3_nt: TGTGCCAGCAGCGTCGGGACTACAAATGGCTACACCTTC; cdr3_aa: CASSVGTTNGYTF
clone_size: few; v_call: TRBV4-1; j_call: TRBJ2-1; d_call: TRBD1; cdr3_nt: TGCGCCAGCAGCCGCCGGGACAGGGACGATGAGCAGTTCTTC; cdr3_aa: CASSRRDRDDEQFF
clone_size: NA; v_call: TRBV30; j_call: TRBJ1-2; d_call: TRBD1; cdr3_nt: TGTGCCTGGAGTGAGGGGGCTTCACTCTATGGCTACACCTTC; cdr3_aa: CAWSEGASLYGYTF
clone_size: NA; v_call: TRBV7-9; j_call: TRBJ2-7; d_call: TRBD1; cdr3_nt: TGTGCCAGCAGCTTCTTTGGTGGCCGGGACAGGGGGCTGAAGTACTTC; cdr3_aa: CASSFFGGRDRGLKYF
clone_size: NA; v_call: TRBV7-2; j_call: TRBJ2-1; d_call: TRBD2; cdr3_nt: TGTGCCAGCAGCCTAAGACTAGCGGGAGGAGCGGGGCCTAGAAATGAGCAGTTCTTC; cdr3_aa: CASSLRLAGGAGPRNEQFF
clone_size: NA; v_call: TRBV9; j_call: TRBJ1-2; d_call: NA; cdr3_nt: TGTGCCAGCAGCGTTCGGGGAGCCTATGGCTACACCTTC; cdr3_aa: CASSVRGAYGYTF
clone_size: NA; v_call: TRBV14; j_call: TRBJ1-2; d_call: NA; cdr3_nt: TGTGCCAGCAGCCCCCTTCCGGGGGGGGTCCTTACTAGCGGCTACACCTTC; cdr3_aa: CASSPLPGGVLTSGYTF
clone_size: NA; v_call: TRBV19; j_call: TRBJ1-3; d_call: TRBD1; cdr3_nt: TGTGCCAGTAGTATACTGGGACAGGGAAACACCATATATTTT; cdr3_aa: CASSILGQGNTIYF
clone_size: once; v_call: TRBV29-1; j_call: TRBJ1-1; d_call: NA; cdr3_nt: TGCAGCGTTGTGGAGGGGGGGCTTGAAGCTTTCTTT; cdr3_aa: CSVVEGGLEAFF
clone_size: few; v_call: TRBV19; j_call: TRBJ2-4; d_call: TRBD2; cdr3_nt: TGTGCCAGTAGTCTTCTAGCGGGGGGAAAACCGAGAAACATTCAGTACTTC; cdr3_aa: CASSLLAGGKPRNIQYF
clone_size: few; v_call: TRBV7-3; j_call: TRBJ2-7; d_call: NA; cdr3_nt: TGTGCCAGCAGCTCACCAGGGAATGAGCAGTACTTC; cdr3_aa: CASSSPGNEQYF
clone_size: NA; v_call: TRBV7-6; j_call: TRBJ1-2; d_call: NA; cdr3_nt: TGTGCCAGCAGCTTAAACTCTGGCAGCGCCTCCTATGGCTACACCTTC; cdr3_aa: CASSLNSGSASYGYTF
clone_size: once; v_call: TRBV9; j_call: TRBJ1-2; d_call: NA; cdr3_nt: TGTGCCAGCAGCCCCGCGACGCGGGGCTACACCTTC; cdr3_aa: CASSPATRGYTF
clone_size: NA; v_call: TRBV5-5; j_call: TRBJ2-2; d_call: NA; cdr3_nt: TGTGCCAGCAGCTTCACAGGGCTGAACACCGGGGAGCTGTTTTTT; cdr3_aa: CASSFTGLNTGELFF
clone_size: NA; v_call: TRBV2; j_call: TRBJ2-1; d_call: TRBD2; cdr3_nt: TGTGCCAGCAGTGCTGTGCGGGGGGGCTACAATGAGCAGTTCTTC; cdr3_aa: CASSAVRGGYNEQFF
clone_size: NA; v_call: TRBV5-1; j_call: TRBJ2-7; d_call: TRBD2; cdr3_nt: TGCGCCAGCAGCTTGGTCCTAGCGGGAGGGCCCAACGAGCAGTACTTC; cdr3_aa: CASSLVLAGGPNEQYF
clone_size: NA; v_call: TRBV5-1; j_call: TRBJ2-3; d_call: NA; cdr3_nt: TGCGCCAGCAGCTTGAAGGACAAGCTTCCCGCAGATACGCAGTATTTT; cdr3_aa: CASSLKDKLPADTQYF